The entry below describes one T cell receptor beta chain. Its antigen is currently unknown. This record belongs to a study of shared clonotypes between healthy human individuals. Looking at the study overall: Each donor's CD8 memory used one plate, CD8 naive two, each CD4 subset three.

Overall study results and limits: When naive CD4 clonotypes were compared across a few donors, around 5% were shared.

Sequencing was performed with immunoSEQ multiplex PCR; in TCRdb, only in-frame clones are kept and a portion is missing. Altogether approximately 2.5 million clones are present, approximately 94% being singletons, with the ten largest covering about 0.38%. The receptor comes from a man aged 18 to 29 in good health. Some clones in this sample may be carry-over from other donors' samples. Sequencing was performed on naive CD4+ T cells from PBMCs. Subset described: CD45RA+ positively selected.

CDR3 sequence reads: CASAIDSNYGYTF. The CDR3 DNA follows: TGTGCCAGCGCCATAGACAGTAACTATGGCTACACCTTC. The J gene is TRBJ1-2, the V gene TRBV28, with D maybe TRBD1 (5 bases). The V gene's germline CDR1 is MDHEN and CDR2 SYDVKM. V was shortened by 8 bases and J by 1 base, with 11 bases between the two germline ends. CDR3 length: 13 amino acids.